This T cell receptor (beta chain) was retrieved from a study of OX40 agonist ivuxolimab in advanced cancers. Across the whole study: Ivuxolimab, an agonistic anti-OX40 (CD134) antibody, was given to patients. Previous treatment with anti-PD-1, anti-PD-L1 or anti-CTLA-4 therapy was allowed; 40% had received some. Overall study findings and caveats: Among patients with partial responses at 0.1-3.0 mg/kg, clonal expansion was among the lowest.

Comment on this clone: The antigen remains unidentified.

Repertoires were generated with immunoSEQ multiplex PCR, while TCRdb's copy carries only in-frame clones and drops some. The sample includes 48,000 or so clones, 94% of them seen just once. CDR3 size: 13 residues. The germline CDR1 and CDR2 sequences are MGHRA and YSYEKL. With 6 bases removed from V and 5 bases from J, the gap between germline ends came to 14 bases. The material was CD4+ or CD8+ T cells sorted from blood, obtained in a trial of the OX40 agonist ivuxolimab. The gene calls are TRBV4-1 and TRBJ2-7; D possibly matches TRBD1 or TRBD2 (5 bases each). This TCR derives from an adult with an advanced solid tumor such as melanoma, head and neck, liver or kidney cancer. CDR3 DNA: TGCGCCAGCAGTGAGGGGAGTCGCAACGAGCAGTACTTC. It translates to CASSEGSRNEQYF.